The 22 T cell receptor beta chains below all came from one sample that was sequenced in a study of cytomegalovirus exposure and HLA in healthy donors (TCRdb year 2017). The library was built by means of the immunoSEQ multiplex PCR assay. For the multiplex PCR, a mixture combining 60 forward primers for TCR Vbeta segments and 13 reverse primers for TCR Jbeta segments was used. TCRdb took this table from immuneACCESS and kept in-frame rearrangements with V and J called. Such tables lack part of the clones; where checked against another copy, unresolved V genes explain under half of the gap, and the rest is unexplained. This sample comprises about 62,000 clones, less than 80% of them detected only once. The biggest ten clones account for about 7.6% of the sample. Specimen: PBMCs. Every receptor here comes from a man aged 55 to 70 in good health and CMV-seropositive.

This clone has just one count. This chain links TRBV7-2 with TRBJ2-2, with D tentatively TRBD2 (5 bases). V was trimmed by 4 bases and J by 7 bases, leaving 22 bases between them. The CDR3 sequence is 17 residues long. CDR1 is SGHTA, CDR2 FQGNSA, per germline. As DNA, the CDR3 is TGTGCCAGCAGCTCCGGAGGCATTGGCAGCTGGAACGGGGAGCTGTTTTTT. Residues: CASSSGGIGSWNGELFF.

This clone was found a few times. This sequence joins TRBV6-5 and TRBJ1-5; no reliable D call. Trimming removed 1 base at V and 6 bases at J, with 4 bases between. This CDR3 comprises 12 residues. Germline CDR1 and CDR2: MNHEY and SVGAGI. The CDR3 nucleotides read TGTGCCAGCAGTTACTACACTCAGCCCCAGCATTTT. Encoded protein: CASSYYTQPQHF.

This sequence joins TRBV28 and TRBJ1-2; D possibly corresponds to TRBD1 (6 bases). With 3 bases removed from V and 8 bases from J, the gap between germline ends came to 19 bases. Germline-derived CDR1 and CDR2 are MDHEN and SYDVKM. The CDR3 spans 15 residues. CDR3 sequence (DNA): TGTGCCAGCAGTTTGAATCCTACAGGGACGAGAGGCTACACCTTC. Protein sequence: CASSLNPTGTRGYTF.

The rearrangement uses TRBV5-1 and TRBJ2-7; 8 nucleotides match TRBD1. Germline V gene data show CDR1 as SGHRS and CDR2 as YFSETQ. The CDR3 covers 15 residues. Unmatched junction bases numbered 10, after V lost 4 bases and J lost 4 bases. The CDR3 DNA reads as TGCGCCAGCAGCGTACTCAGGGGGCTGGATTACGAGCAGTACTTC. Translating gives CASSVLRGLDYEQYF.

The chain combines TRBV5-8 with TRBJ2-6; 7 bases align to TRBD1. With V trimmed by 4 bases and J by 0 bases, 10 bases remained unmatched. Germline-derived CDR1 and CDR2 are SGHTS and YDEGEE. The CDR3 sequence is 18 residues long. CDR3 in amino acids: CASSPDRVSISGANVLTF. As DNA, the CDR3 is TGTGCCAGCAGCCCAGACAGGGTTAGCATCTCTGGGGCCAACGTCCTGACTTTC.

The genes are TRBV11-2 and TRBJ1-2; the D is unclear. Germline CDR1 reads SGHAT; CDR2 reads FQNNGV. CDR3 size: 15 residues. Trimming cost V 3 bases and J 5 bases, with 16 bases left between them. This chain's CDR3 is CASSFLARIDYGYTF. The CDR3 nucleotides are TGTGCCAGCAGCTTTTTGGCCAGGATAGATTATGGCTACACCTTC.

The CDR3 here is CASSRGQSNEQFF. DNA of the CDR3: TGTGCCAGCAGCCGAGGACAGTCCAATGAGCAGTTCTTC. This sequence joins TRBV11-3 and TRBJ2-1; D possibly corresponds to TRBD1 (6 bases). Trimming shortened V by 5 bases and J by 6 bases, and 11 bases separated the two germline ends. CDR1 SGHNT and CDR2 YENEEA come from the germline V gene. The CDR3 loop spans 13 amino acids.

The V and J genes are TRBV10-3 and TRBJ2-5; D is perhaps TRBD1 (6 bases). V was cut by 2 bases and J by 4 bases, with 8 bases left in between. CDR1 and CDR2 from the germline V gene are ENHRY and SYGVKD. The CDR3 is 13 residues long. CDR3 sequence reads: CAISETGPETQYF. The CDR3 DNA reads TGTGCCATCAGTGAGACAGGGCCAGAGACCCAGTACTTC.

The chain joins TRBV5-5 to TRBJ1-2, with D possibly being TRBD1 (6 bases). Looked up from germline, CDR1 is SGHKS and CDR2 is YYEKEE (reference sequence). Between the trimmed V and J ends, which lost 4 bases and 1 base, there was a span of 11 bases. This CDR3 comprises 14 residues. The CDR3 protein is CASSVDRSNYGYTF. CDR3 sequence (DNA): TGTGCCAGCAGCGTTGACAGGAGTAACTATGGCTACACCTTC.

The genes are TRBV27 and TRBJ2-1; possible D gene TRBD2, 6 bases. CDR1 and CDR2 from the germline V gene are MNHEY and SMNVEV (reference sequence). The CDR3 runs 13 residues. Trimming pared 1 base from V and 7 bases from J, leaving 8 bases between. The chain's CDR3 is CASSLFGRNEQFF. The CDR3 region has the DNA TGTGCCAGCAGTTTATTCGGGAGAAATGAGCAGTTCTTC.

The V and J genes are TRBV7-6 and TRBJ2-2; D perhaps matches TRBD2 (6 bases). The V gene lost 5 bases and the J gene lost 5 bases, with 15 bases spanning the gap. The CDR3 is 15 residues long. Germline V gene lookup returns CDR1 SGHVS and CDR2 FNYEAQ. CDR3 in amino acids: CASSPRLGFTGELFF. CDR3 bases: TGTGCCAGCAGCCCTAGACTAGGTTTTACCGGGGAGCTGTTTTTT.

The DNA for the CDR3 is TGTGCCAGCAGTTACTCGGGAGGGGCGAACACCGGGGAGCTGTTTTTT. Residues: CASSYSGGANTGELFF. The V call is TRBV6-6, the J call TRBJ2-2; TRBD2 matches 7 bases. V lost 0 bases to trimming and J lost 0 bases; unmatched junction nucleotides: 1. CDR1 and CDR2 from the germline V gene are MNHNY and SVGAGI (reference sequence). The length of the CDR3 is 16 residues.

The V gene is TRBV11-3, the J gene TRBJ2-1; 15 nucleotides match TRBD2. CDR3 length: 18 residues. Germline values: CDR1 SGHNT, CDR2 YENEEA. V gave up 3 bases and J gave up 6 bases; unmatched junction bases: 9. The CDR3 DNA reads TGTGCCAGCAGCTTGGTCGGACTAGCGGGAGGGCGGGGCAATGAGCAGTTCTTC. It translates to CASSLVGLAGGRGNEQFF.

The chain has TRBV11-3 and TRBJ2-5; maybe TRBD2 (6 bases). The CDR3 has 14 residues. V shed 5 bases and J shed 5 bases, with 15 bases lying between them. Germline V gene lookup returns CDR1 SGHNT and CDR2 YENEEA. This CDR3 reads CASSLRAAGETQYF. The CDR3 coding sequence is TGTGCCAGCAGCCTCAGGGCCGCGGGGGAGACCCAGTACTTC. Complete variable domain (other parts from reference TRBV11-3 and TRBJ2-5): EAGVVQSPRYKIIEKKQPVAFWCNPISGHNTLYWYLQNLGQGPELLIRYENEEAVDDSQLPKDRFSAERLKGVDSTLKIQPAELGDSAVYLCASSLRAAGETQYFGPGTRLLVL.

The gene calls are TRBV28 and TRBJ2-6; D uncertain. This CDR3 has 15 amino acids. Trimming took off 7 bases at V and 0 bases at J, with 10 bases between the two ends. From germline, CDR1 is MDHEN and CDR2 SYDVKM. CDR3 in DNA: TGTGCCAGCATTAAGCATGGCTCTGGGGCCAACGTCCTGACTTTC. Its translation: CASIKHGSGANVLTF.

In this sample, this clone turned up a few times. This chain joins TRBV4-1 and TRBJ1-1; D ambiguous. The germline V gene has CDR1 MGHRA and CDR2 YSYEKL. V was pared by 1 base and J by 0 bases, with 12 bases between. The CDR3 consists of 16 residues. The CDR3 DNA reads TGCGCCAGCAGCCAAGGCCCCCGACAAATGAACACTGAAGCTTTCTTT. Its protein is CASSQGPRQMNTEAFF.

Only one count was recorded for this clone. The chain's CDR3 is CASSNQVLPSTQYF. The CDR3 coding sequence is TGTGCCAGTAGTAACCAGGTTCTCCCTTCTACGCAGTATTTT. V is TRBV19 and J is TRBJ2-3; D is unclear. The ends were cut back, 4 bases at V and 8 bases at J, with 16 bases in the middle. This CDR3 spans 14 amino acids. Per the germline V gene, CDR1 is LNHDA and CDR2 is SQIVND (reference sequence).

The rearrangement links TRBV7-2 to TRBJ2-1; 8 bases align to TRBD2. This CDR3 contains 15 residues. Germline trimming cut 2 bases from V and 2 bases from J; bases unmatched to any gene: 2. In germline, CDR1 is SGHTA, CDR2 FQGNSA. CDR3 residues: CASSLYGRAYNEQFF. CDR3 bases: TGTGCCAGCAGCTTATACGGGAGGGCCTACAATGAGCAGTTCTTC.

The chain combines TRBV5-6 with TRBJ1-2; TRBD1 matches 10 bases. Unmatched junction bases numbered 3, after V lost 4 bases and J lost 0 bases. The CDR3 extends over 15 amino acids. CDR1 and CDR2 from the germline V gene are SGHDT and YYEEEE. This chain's CDR3 is CASSPGTGANYGYTF. The CDR3 bases are TGTGCCAGCAGCCCCGGGACAGGGGCTAACTATGGCTACACCTTC.

The chain is built from TRBV27 and TRBJ2-3, with a weak D call TRBD2 (6 bases). This CDR3 has 16 residues. The V gene's germline CDR1 is MNHEY and CDR2 SMNVEV (reference sequence). The ends were cut back, 4 bases at V and 3 bases at J, with 17 bases in the middle. The CDR3 nucleotides read TGTGCCAGCAGTTATTTAGCGGTCCGTTTAACAGATACGCAGTATTTT. Translating gives CASSYLAVRLTDTQYF.

The chain uses TRBV2 and TRBJ1-1; the D gene is possibly TRBD1 (5 bases). CDR3 size: 14 residues. V dropped 9 bases and J dropped 0 bases, with 14 bases sitting between them. The germline V gene has CDR1 SNHLY and CDR2 FYNNEI. The CDR3 reads CASSRDGMNTEAFF. The CDR3 DNA sequence: TGTGCCAGTTCGCGGGACGGGATGAACACTGAAGCTTTCTTT. The full variable domain, completed using reference TRBV2 and TRBJ1-1, is EPEVTQTPSHQVTQMGQEVILRCVPISNHLYFYWYRQILGQKVEFLVSFYNNEISEKSEIFDDQFSVERPDGSNFTLKIRSTKLEDSAMYFCASSRDGMNTEAFFGQGTRLTVV.

The chain carries TRBV19 and TRBJ2-2, with D maybe TRBD2 (8 bases). CDR1 is LNHDA, CDR2 SQIVND, per germline (reference sequence). The CDR3 spans 16 residues. V dropped 4 bases and J dropped 4 bases, with 16 bases sitting between them. CDR3 nucleotides: TGTGCCAGTAGTACCGGACTAGCAGGGGGCACCGGGGAGCTGTTTTTT. Its translation is CASSTGLAGGTGELFF.